This is a list of T cell receptor beta chains from one sample in a study of CD8 T cells in Susac syndrome. Via MiXCR, TCRdb re-called the immunoSEQ multiplex PCR reads, giving one row per CDR3 protein. The data show approximately 110,000 distinct CDR3 sequences, with around 94% seen just once and roughly 0.087% held by the top ten. Sample: CD4+ T cells from PBMCs. The receptors come from a human donor in good health. CDR3s include the opening cysteine and the closing phenylalanine or tryptophan. D genes are given only for firm matches. Some rows have no size entry. The others give once, few or many, or a class for an expanded clone.

TRBD2,TRBV2,TRBJ2-3,.,TGTGCCAGCAGTGCCAGCGGGAGGGAGAGCACAGATACGCAGTATTTT,CASSASGRESTDTQYF
.,TRBV30,TRBJ1-4,.,TGTGCCTGGAGTGAGGCAGGGCGGGAAAAACTGTTTTTT,CAWSEAGREKLFF
.,TRBV6-1,TRBJ2-7,.,TGTGCCAGCAGTGAACTAACGGATTACGAGCAGTACTTC,CASSELTDYEQYF
.,TRBV20-1,TRBJ1-1,.,TGCAGTGCTAGACAGGGCACTGAAGCTTTCTTT,CSARQGTEAFF
.,TRBV2,TRBJ1-2,.,TGTGCCACCTTAGGGACGGAGATCAGGACTAACTATGGCTACACCTTC,CATLGTEIRTNYGYTF
.,TRBV20-1,TRBJ2-7,.,TGCAGTGCTTCTCGACCGTCCTTCTCCTACGAGCAGTACTTC,CSASRPSFSYEQYF
.,TRBV2,TRBJ1-1,.,TGTGCCAGCAGTGAAGAGGTTAGCACTGAAGCTTTCTTT,CASSEEVSTEAFF
TRBD1,TRBV7-2,TRBJ1-1,.,TGTGCCAGCAGCTCTGTGGGACAGGGAGGGACTGAAGCTTTCTTT,CASSSVGQGGTEAFF
.,TRBV25-1,TRBJ1-2,.,TGTGCCAGCAGCTCCGGGACACTGGAATCTGGTGGCTACACCTTC,CASSSGTLESGGYTF
.,TRBV7-9,TRBJ2-2,.,TGTGCCAGCAGCCTCCCACTTCCCGGGGAGCTGTTTTTT,CASSLPLPGELFF
TRBD1,TRBV15,TRBJ1-2,.,TGTGCCACCAGCAGGAGGACAGGGGGCTATGGCTACACCTTC,CATSRRTGGYGYTF
.,TRBV21-1,TRBJ2-4,once,TGTGCCAGCACCCAGGGACGGGGGAGCATTCAGTACTTC,CASTQGRGSIQYF
.,TRBV12-3/TRBV12-4,TRBJ2-3,.,TGTGCCAGCAGTTTCCTCGATACGCAGTATTTT,CASSFLDTQYF
.,TRBV20-1,TRBJ1-1,.,TGCAGTGCTAGAGATCCAGAAAAGAACACTGAAGCTTTCTTT,CSARDPEKNTEAFF
.,TRBV19,TRBJ2-1,.,TGTGCCAGTAGTCTCCGCGGGGTTTACAATGAGCAGTTCTTC,CASSLRGVYNEQFF
TRBD2,TRBV5-1,TRBJ2-3,.,TGCGCCAGCAGCGGGACTAGCGCGAGCACAGATACGCAGTATTTT,CASSGTSASTDTQYF
.,TRBV29-1,TRBJ1-5,.,TGCAGCGTTGCGGACAGCCAAAATCAGCCCCAGCATTTT,CSVADSQNQPQHF
TRBD2,TRBV9,TRBJ2-2,.,TGTGCCAGCAGCGCGGGACTAGCGCCGAACACCGGGGAGCTGTTTTTT,CASSAGLAPNTGELFF
.,TRBV7-8,TRBJ1-4,.,TGTGCCAGCGGCACCGGGACTCGGGAAAAACTGTTTTTT,CASGTGTREKLFF
.,TRBV6-2/TRBV6-3,TRBJ1-1,.,TGTGCCAGCAGTTTTAACCCAGAAACTGAAGCTTTCTTT,CASSFNPETEAFF
.,TRBV27,TRBJ1-2,.,TGTGCCAGCAGTTGGCGCGGACAGAGCTATGGCTACACCTTC,CASSWRGQSYGYTF
.,TRBV20-1,TRBJ1-5,.,TGCAGTGGCCTATACAGTCTGAGCAATCAGCCCCAGCATTTT,CSGLYSLSNQPQHF
.,TRBV3-1,TRBJ2-3,once,TGTGCCAGCAGCCAAAGTGTAGATACGCAGTATTTT,CASSQSVDTQYF
.,TRBV15,TRBJ1-2,.,TGTGCCACCAGCAGAGATACGGCCTATGGCTACACCTTC,CATSRDTAYGYTF
.,TRBV18,TRBJ2-3,.,TGTGCCAGCTCCCCCCAGGGGACGATACCCACAGATACGCAGTATTTT,CASSPQGTIPTDTQYF
TRBD1,TRBV3-1,TRBJ2-7,once,TGTGCCAGCAGCCAAGATCGGAGGAAGGACAGGAATCTTCACGAGCAGTACTTC,CASSQDRRKDRNLHEQYF
.,TRBV6-5,TRBJ2-6,once,TGTGCCAGCAGTTACTCGAGTGGTGCCCTCTTCTCTGGGGCCAACGTCCTGACTTTC,CASSYSSGALFSGANVLTF
.,TRBV2,TRBJ2-2,.,TGTGCCAGCGGGGGGGAGGGGGTGAACACCGGGGAGCTGTTTTTT,CASGGEGVNTGELFF
.,TRBV7-2,TRBJ2-7,.,TGTGCCAGCAGCTTAGGGCAGCTTTACGAGCAGTACTTC,CASSLGQLYEQYF